Each of the 25 T cell receptor beta chains below was sequenced from the same sample in a study of shared clonotypes between healthy human individuals. Generated by immunoSEQ multiplex PCR, the TCRdb table keeps only in-frame clones and is missing some. Of some 790,000 clones in the sample, 72% were seen once. Specimen: memory CD4+ T cells sorted from blood. Stated subset: CD45RA-negative fraction. These receptors came from a woman under 40 in good health.

J is TRBJ1-5 and V is TRBV4-1, with no clear D. Germline V gives CDR1 MGHRA, CDR2 YSYEKL. The V and J ends lost 1 base and 0 bases respectively, with 16 bases between them. CDR3 length equals 18 residues. CDR3: CASSQVIQQVFSNQPQHF. CDR3 nucleotides: TGCGCCAGCAGCCAAGTTATTCAGCAGGTCTTTAGCAATCAGCCCCAGCATTTT.

This clone is a singleton in its sample. The chain employs TRBV29-1 and TRBJ2-1; D is ambiguous. The CDR3 has 12 amino acids. The germline gives CDR1 SQVTM, CDR2 ANQGSEA. The V end was cut by 4 bases, the J end by 4 bases, with 8 bases between. CDR3 DNA sequence: TGCAGCGTTGTCGTGGATTACAATGAGCAGTTCTTC. Encoded protein: CSVVVDYNEQFF.

V and J are TRBV27 and TRBJ1-4; tentative D call: TRBD1 (5 bases). The CDR3 consists of 14 residues. Germline V gene data show CDR1 as MNHEY and CDR2 as SMNVEV (reference sequence). V dropped 5 bases and J dropped 4 bases, with 11 bases sitting between them. Here the CDR3 reads CASSGAGSNEKLFF. Here the CDR3 DNA reads TGTGCCAGCAGTGGGGCGGGAAGTAATGAAAAACTGTTTTTT.

Of note for this clone: Within the sample, other DNA sequences also encode this same CDR3. CDR3 DNA: TGCAGTGCAACAAGGTACACTGAAGCTTTCTTT. It translates to CSATRYTEAFF. The V call is TRBV20-1, the J call TRBJ1-1; no clear D. V lost 6 bases, J lost 3 bases, and 8 bases lay in between. Germline V gene sequence: CDR1 DFQATT, CDR2 SNEGSKA (reference sequence). The CDR3 sequence is 11 residues long.

This clone was detected only a few times. V and J are TRBV11-2 and TRBJ1-4; no clear D. Germline lookup yields CDR1 SGHAT and CDR2 FQNNGV. V was clipped by 4 bases and J by 10 bases, with 19 bases between them. The CDR3 has 15 amino acids. The CDR3 sequence: CASSSLDIEGRKLFF. The DNA of the CDR3 is TGTGCCAGCAGCTCGCTAGACATCGAAGGTCGAAAACTGTTTTTT.

The CDR3 reads CASSGSGRDEKLFF. The CDR3 nucleotides are TGCGCCAGCTCAGGGTCCGGGAGGGATGAAAAACTGTTTTTT. The V call is TRBV5-1, the J call TRBJ1-4, with D perhaps TRBD1 (5 bases). Per the germline V gene, CDR1 is SGHRS and CDR2 is YFSETQ. Between the trimmed V and J ends, which lost 7 bases and 6 bases, there was a span of 16 bases. This CDR3 spans 14 amino acids.

Regarding this clone: In the same sample, other DNA sequences code for this CDR3. The rearrangement links TRBV6-5 to TRBJ1-1; D is unresolved. CDR3 length: 13 residues. Looked up from germline, CDR1 is MNHEY and CDR2 is SVGAGI. Trimming took 3 bases from V and 1 from J, leaving 6 bases between them. The CDR3 sequence: CASSYGRNTEAFF. CDR3 nucleotide sequence: TGTGCCAGCAGTTATGGGCGGAACACTGAAGCTTTCTTT.

There are a few counts of this clone. The chain carries TRBV2 and TRBJ2-7; D perhaps matches TRBD1 (6 bases). Germline V lookup: CDR1 SNHLY, CDR2 FYNNEI. The CDR3 is 15 residues long. V shed 2 bases and J shed 3 bases, with 14 bases lying between them. CDR3 sequence: CASSERRQAIYEQYF. For the CDR3, the DNA is TGTGCCAGCAGTGAACGGCGACAGGCCATCTACGAGCAGTACTTC.

This chain joins TRBV2 and TRBJ2-1; perhaps TRBD2 as D (6 bases). The germline CDR1 and CDR2 sequences are SNHLY and FYNNEI. Trimming took off 6 bases at V and 3 bases at J, with 18 bases between the two ends. The CDR3 extends over 16 amino acids. The CDR3 is CASRRSAGPGYNEQFF. DNA of the CDR3: TGTGCCAGCAGACGTTCGGCGGGACCCGGCTACAATGAGCAGTTCTTC.

Remarks on this clone: A far larger clone is just one base off, so this is likely a read error. The chain links TRBV6-1 to TRBJ2-1; 10 bases agree with TRBD2. With V trimmed by 6 bases and J by 0 bases, 2 bases remained unmatched. The CDR3 covers 15 residues. In germline, CDR1 is MNHNS, CDR2 SASEGT. The chain's CDR3 is CASRASGSSYNEQFF. CDR3 sequence (DNA): TGTGCCAGCAGAGCTAGCGGGAGCTCCTACAATGAGCAGTTCTTC.

To note about this clone: Compared with germline, one end of the junction differs, possibly owing to a read error. V is TRBV6-1 and J is TRBJ2-6; 8 bases line up with TRBD1. The CDR3 has 19 amino acids. Germline V gene sequence: CDR1 MNHNS, CDR2 SASEGT. The CDR3 bases are TGTGCCAGCAGCGAAGAGGGGGGACAGGCAAACTCTGGGGCCAACGTCCTGACTTTC. It specifies CASSEEGGQANSGANVLTF.

The chain joins TRBV2 to TRBJ1-5; D gene ambiguous. The ends were cut back, 3 bases at V and 0 bases at J, with 12 bases in the middle. CDR1 and CDR2 (germline): SNHLY, FYNNEI. The CDR3 is 16 residues long. For the CDR3, the DNA is TGTGCCAGCAGTGAGTTGGCACCGTATAGCAATCAGCCCCAGCATTTT. Translating gives CASSELAPYSNQPQHF.

This clone was seen a few times. The chain has TRBV28 and TRBJ2-7; 7 bases map to TRBD1. J lost 3 bases, V lost 4 bases, and 3 bases had no gene match. Germline values: CDR1 MDHEN, CDR2 SYDVKM. The CDR3 consists of 13 residues. This CDR3 is CASSSTGVYEQYF. The CDR3 nucleotides are TGTGCCAGCAGTTCCACAGGGGTCTACGAGCAGTACTTC.

The chain joins TRBV7-9 to TRBJ1-1, with TRBD1 identical over 10 bases. Unmatched junction bases numbered 17, after V lost 3 bases and J lost 7 bases. CDR1 and CDR2 from the germline V gene are SEHNR and FQNEAQ (reference sequence). The CDR3 spans 18 residues. As DNA, the CDR3 is TGTGCCAGCAGCTTCCCGCTTTTCCACCGGGACAGGGGAGGTGAAGCTTTCTTT. Its translation is CASSFPLFHRDRGGEAFF.

CDR3 nucleotide sequence: TGTGCCAGCAGCTTAATAGGACTAGAGACGTTGCGCTCCTACGAGCAGTACTTC. Translated, it gives CASSLIGLETLRSYEQYF. The rearrangement links TRBV7-2 to TRBJ2-5, with 7 bases lining up with TRBD2. The J call is in doubt because the DNA end fits TRBJ2-7 better. The CDR3 totals 18 residues. CDR1 and CDR2 (germline): SGHTA, FQGNSA.

J is TRBJ1-5 and V is TRBV7-2, with 10 bases lining up with TRBD1. V shed 2 bases, J shed 7 bases, and the junction held 8 bases outside the gene matches. This CDR3 comprises 16 residues. Germline V gene sequence: CDR1 SGHTA, CDR2 FQGNSA. The DNA of the CDR3 is TGTGCCAGCAGCTTAAGATCTGGGACAGGGGCGCAGCCCCAGCATTTT. Translating gives CASSLRSGTGAQPQHF.

The chain carries TRBV5-1 and TRBJ2-5; no reliable D call. This CDR3 is 14 amino acids long. Per germline, CDR1 SGHRS and CDR2 YFSETQ. V was shortened by 1 base and J by 4 bases, with 11 bases between the two germline ends. The CDR3 DNA sequence: TGCGCCAGCAGCTTGTTGCCCTTGGGAGAGACCCAGTACTTC. This encodes CASSLLPLGETQYF.

V usage is TRBV7-2 and J usage is TRBJ1-2; D remains ambiguous. CDR3 length: 15 residues. The V end lost 2 bases, the J end lost 4 bases, and 14 bases lay between the germline ends. The germline V gene has CDR1 SGHTA and CDR2 FQGNSA. The CDR3 region has the DNA TGTGCCAGCAGCTTACAGAGTGGGCGGGTCTATGGCTACACCTTC. Its protein product is CASSLQSGRVYGYTF.

The CDR3 DNA reads TGCAGCGTTGGGGCATACGATGGCTACACCTTC. Translating it yields CSVGAYDGYTF. V gene TRBV29-1 combines with J gene TRBJ1-2; D uncertain. The CDR3 sequence is 11 residues long. V shed 4 bases and J shed 6 bases, with 9 bases lying between them. Germline CDR1 reads SQVTM; CDR2 reads ANQGSEA.

For this clone: This may arise from a read error, as a much more abundant clone is one base away. Other nucleotide sequences in the sample specify the same CDR3. The chain links TRBV5-1 to TRBJ2-3; D is unclear. V lost 2 bases and J lost 3, with 7 bases in between. CDR1 is SGHRS and CDR2 is YFSETQ in the germline V gene. This CDR3 is built from 13 residues. CDR3 nucleotides: TGCGCCAGCAGCTTCGGGCAAACAGATACGCAGTATTTT. It is translated as CASSFGQTDTQYF.

The chain is built from TRBV29-1 and TRBJ2-3; a possible D gene is TRBD1 (5 bases). Per germline, CDR1 SQVTM and CDR2 ANQGSEA. This CDR3 is 17 amino acids long. Trimming pared 6 bases from V and 1 base from J, leaving 23 bases between. The CDR3 DNA is TGCAGCGTCGGACGCATTCCGGGCGTAGGGGGCACAGATACGCAGTATTTT. Protein product: CSVGRIPGVGGTDTQYF.

This clone was seen just once. The chain combines TRBV5-1 with TRBJ2-5; weak D call: TRBD2 (5 bases). CDR1 and CDR2 from the germline V gene are SGHRS and YFSETQ. V lost 0 bases and J 5 bases, leaving 14 bases between the germline ends. The CDR3 runs to 15 residues. CDR3 sequence (DNA): TGCGCCAGCAGCTTGGGGACGGAGGACTTTGAGACCCAGTACTTC. Its protein product is CASSLGTEDFETQYF. Filled out from reference TRBV5-1 and TRBJ2-5, the complete variable domain reads KAGVTQTPRYLIKTRGQQVTLSCSPISGHRSVSWYQQTPGQGLQFLFEYFSETQRNKGNFPGRFSGRQFSNSRSEMNVSTLELGDSALYLCASSLGTEDFETQYFGPGTRLLVL.

The chain uses TRBV18 and TRBJ2-7, with 7 bases lining up with TRBD2. Per germline, CDR1 KGHSH and CDR2 LQKENI. This CDR3 has 14 residues. Trimming took 4 bases from V and 5 from J; bases not matched to a gene: 8. The CDR3 protein is CASSLYGRFDEQYF. DNA for the CDR3: TGTGCCAGCTCACTTTACGGGAGGTTCGACGAGCAGTACTTC.

The V call is TRBV5-1, the J call TRBJ2-2; 9 bases line up with TRBD1. This CDR3 has 15 amino acids. Germline assignment: CDR1 SGHRS and CDR2 YFSETQ. After removal of 2 bases from V and 7 bases from J, the junction contained 6 bases not matched to a gene. CDR3 protein: CASSFGDRDVGELFF. Here the CDR3 DNA reads TGCGCCAGCAGCTTCGGGGACAGGGATGTCGGGGAGCTGTTTTTT.

This sequence joins TRBV28 and TRBJ1-4; 8 nucleotides agree with TRBD1. This CDR3 has 16 residues. V shed 5 bases, J shed 7 bases, and the junction held 12 bases outside the gene matches. The germline CDR1 and CDR2 sequences are MDHEN and SYDVKM. The CDR3 loop reads CASSVTQGARGEKLFF. The CDR3 DNA sequence: TGTGCCAGCAGTGTGACCCAGGGGGCTAGGGGTGAAAAACTGTTTTTT.